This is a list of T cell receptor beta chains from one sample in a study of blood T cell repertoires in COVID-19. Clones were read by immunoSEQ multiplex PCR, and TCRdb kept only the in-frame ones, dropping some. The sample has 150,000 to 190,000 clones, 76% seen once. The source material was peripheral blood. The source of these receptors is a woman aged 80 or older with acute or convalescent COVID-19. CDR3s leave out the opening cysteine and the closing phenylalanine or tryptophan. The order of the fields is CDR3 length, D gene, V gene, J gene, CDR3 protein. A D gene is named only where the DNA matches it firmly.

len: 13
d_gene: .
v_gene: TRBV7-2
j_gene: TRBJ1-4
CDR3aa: ASSLGQGLGEKLF

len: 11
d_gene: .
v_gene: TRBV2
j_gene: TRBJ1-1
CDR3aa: ASSELRDTEAF

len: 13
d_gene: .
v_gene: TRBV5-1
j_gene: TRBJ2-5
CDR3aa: ASSQIGQSSETQY

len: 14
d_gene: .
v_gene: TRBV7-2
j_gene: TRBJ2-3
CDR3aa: ASSLMWGLNTDTQY

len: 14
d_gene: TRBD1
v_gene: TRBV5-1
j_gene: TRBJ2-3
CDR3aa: ASSLGTGAGTDTQY

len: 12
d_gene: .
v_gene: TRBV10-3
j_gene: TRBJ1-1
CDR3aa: AISEGQLNTEAF

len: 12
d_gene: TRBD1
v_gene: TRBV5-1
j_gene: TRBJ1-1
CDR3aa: ASSYQGAYTEAF

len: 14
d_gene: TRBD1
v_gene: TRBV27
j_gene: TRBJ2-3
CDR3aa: ASSVFQGAPSDTQY

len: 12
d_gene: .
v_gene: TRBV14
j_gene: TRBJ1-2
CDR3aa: ASSQVRGTYGYT

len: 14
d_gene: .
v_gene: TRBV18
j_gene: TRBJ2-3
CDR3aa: ASSPFPGSGTDTQY

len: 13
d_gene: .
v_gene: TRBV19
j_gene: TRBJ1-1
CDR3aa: ASSISRNIWTEAF

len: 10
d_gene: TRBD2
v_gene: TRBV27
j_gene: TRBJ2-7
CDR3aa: ASATSGYEQY

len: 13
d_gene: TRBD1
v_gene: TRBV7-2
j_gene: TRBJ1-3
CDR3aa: ASSPAGTAGNTIY

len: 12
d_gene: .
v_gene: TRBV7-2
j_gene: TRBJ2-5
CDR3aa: ASSPKWGEETQY

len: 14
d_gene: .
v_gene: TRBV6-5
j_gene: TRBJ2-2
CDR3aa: ASSYSGGATTGELF

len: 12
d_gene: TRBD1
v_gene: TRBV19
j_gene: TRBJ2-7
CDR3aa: ASSMGQGVHEQY

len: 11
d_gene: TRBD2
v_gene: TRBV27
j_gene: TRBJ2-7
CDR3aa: ASRASGSYEQY

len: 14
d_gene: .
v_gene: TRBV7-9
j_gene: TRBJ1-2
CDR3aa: ASSLGRGSMVNGYT

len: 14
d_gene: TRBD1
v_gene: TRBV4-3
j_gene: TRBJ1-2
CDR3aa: ASSQVSGQGNYGYT

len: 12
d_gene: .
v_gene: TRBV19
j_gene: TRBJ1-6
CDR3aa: ASRTDNYNSPLH

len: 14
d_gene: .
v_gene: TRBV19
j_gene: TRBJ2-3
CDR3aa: ASTPNRATSTDTQY

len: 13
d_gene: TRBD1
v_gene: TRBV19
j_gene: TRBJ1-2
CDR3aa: ASGGQGFSARGCT

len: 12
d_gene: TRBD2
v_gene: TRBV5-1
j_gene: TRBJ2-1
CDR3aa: ASSSGPGGNEQF

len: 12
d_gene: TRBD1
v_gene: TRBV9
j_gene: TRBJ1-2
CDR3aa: ASSLHDRVGGYT

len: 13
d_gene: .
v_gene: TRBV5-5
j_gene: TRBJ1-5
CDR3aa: ASSRSGDPNQPQH

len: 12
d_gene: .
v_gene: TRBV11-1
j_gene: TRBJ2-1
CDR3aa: ASSWLAGIYEQF

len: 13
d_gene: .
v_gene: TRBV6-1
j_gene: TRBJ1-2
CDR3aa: ASSEATTAPYGYT

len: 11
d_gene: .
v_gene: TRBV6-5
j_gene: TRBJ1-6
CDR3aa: ASSYSMGAPLH

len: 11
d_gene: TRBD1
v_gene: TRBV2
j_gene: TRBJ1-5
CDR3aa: ASIRDRNQPQH

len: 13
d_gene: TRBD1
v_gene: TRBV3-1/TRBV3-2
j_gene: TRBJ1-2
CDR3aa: ASSQVSTGDYGYT

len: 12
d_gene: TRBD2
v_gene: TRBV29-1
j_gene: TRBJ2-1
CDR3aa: SVAPGTSYYEQF

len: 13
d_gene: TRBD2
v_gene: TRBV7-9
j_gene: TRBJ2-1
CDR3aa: ASARVSGGHNEQF

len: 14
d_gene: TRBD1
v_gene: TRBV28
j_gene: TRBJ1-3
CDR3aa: ASSGRTGGSGNTIY

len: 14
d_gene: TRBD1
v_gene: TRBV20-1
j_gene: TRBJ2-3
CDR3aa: SASPGGQGDTDTQY

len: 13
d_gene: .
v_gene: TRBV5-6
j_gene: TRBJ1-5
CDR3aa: ASSLGQTRLRPQH

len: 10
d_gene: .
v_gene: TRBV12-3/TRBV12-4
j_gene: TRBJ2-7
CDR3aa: ASSRVQYEQY

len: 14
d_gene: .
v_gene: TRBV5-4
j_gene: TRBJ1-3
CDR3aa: ASSPGGAGMGNTIY

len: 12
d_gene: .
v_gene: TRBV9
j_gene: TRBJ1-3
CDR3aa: ASSPRTSGNTIY

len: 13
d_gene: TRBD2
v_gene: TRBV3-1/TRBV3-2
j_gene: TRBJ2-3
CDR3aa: ASSKTSGSTDTQY

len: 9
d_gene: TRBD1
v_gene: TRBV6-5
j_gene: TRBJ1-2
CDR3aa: ASSYRGGYT

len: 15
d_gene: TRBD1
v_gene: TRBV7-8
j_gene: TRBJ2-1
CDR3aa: ASSLVTRTGPYNEQF

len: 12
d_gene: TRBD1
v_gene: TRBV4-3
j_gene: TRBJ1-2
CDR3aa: ASSVGQGAHGYT

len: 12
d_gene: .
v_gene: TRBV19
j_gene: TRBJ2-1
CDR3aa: ASSLRQVYNEQF

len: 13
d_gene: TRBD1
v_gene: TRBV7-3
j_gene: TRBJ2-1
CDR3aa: ASRQGQGIPYEQF

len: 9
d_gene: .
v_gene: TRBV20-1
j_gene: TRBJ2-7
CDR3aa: SALQGYEQY

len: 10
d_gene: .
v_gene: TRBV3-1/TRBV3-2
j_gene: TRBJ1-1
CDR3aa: ASSHLNTEAF

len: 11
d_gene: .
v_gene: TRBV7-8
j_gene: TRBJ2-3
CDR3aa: ASSLSLTDTQY

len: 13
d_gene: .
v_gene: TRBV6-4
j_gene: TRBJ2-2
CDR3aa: ASSDSKQSTGELF

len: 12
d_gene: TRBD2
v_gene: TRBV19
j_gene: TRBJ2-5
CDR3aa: ASSVTSGTWTQY

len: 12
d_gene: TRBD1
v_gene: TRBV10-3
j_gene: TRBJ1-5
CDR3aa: AISEGQGNQPQH

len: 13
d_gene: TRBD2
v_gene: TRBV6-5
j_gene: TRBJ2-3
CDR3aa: ASKRGVHPQDTQY

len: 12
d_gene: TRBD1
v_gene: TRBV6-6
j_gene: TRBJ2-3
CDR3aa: ASRYGQGSDTQY